The text below deals with one T cell receptor (beta chain). The V end was cut by 5 bases, the J end by 9 bases, with 16 bases between. Germline V gives CDR1 SQVTM, CDR2 ANQGSEA. The CDR3 loop spans 12 amino acids. This entry belongs to a study of blood T cell repertoires in COVID-19. Looking at the study overall: The United States, Italy and Spain supplied acute and convalescent COVID-19 samples.

In the original analysis: Amplification with reference gene primers provided the estimates of nucleated cell counts. Generated by immunoSEQ multiplex PCR, the TCRdb table keeps only in-frame clones and is missing some. V, J and clone size are taken as reported in that table, and D and trimming were inferred from the DNA itself. The data show around 150,000 clones, with roughly 90% seen just once and 3.5% to 5% held by the top ten. The V call is TRBV29-1, the J call TRBJ1-1; D not resolved. Sequenced: peripheral blood. The clonotype originates from a woman aged 60-70 years with active or convalescent COVID-19. CDR3 loop: CSVPRAPGKAFF. The CDR3 DNA sequence: TGCAGCGTTCCGCGGGCCCCCGGGAAAGCTTTCTTT.